One sample yielded the 17 T cell receptor beta chains listed below, sequenced in a study of blood T cell repertoires in COVID-19. TCRdb's table, derived via immunoSEQ multiplex PCR, lists solely in-frame clones and lacks some. The sample carries 8,500 to 10,000 clones, 84% recorded once. Sequences were obtained from peripheral blood. The receptors were sampled from a human donor in a cohort sampled during active COVID-19.

CDR3 amino acids: CASSQGARGGYTF. CDR3 nucleotide sequence: TGTGCCAGTTCCCAGGGGGCGAGGGGTGGCTACACCTTC. The chain uses TRBV19 and TRBJ1-2; 8 bases are a match to TRBD1. This CDR3 spans 13 amino acids. Unmatched junction bases numbered 9, after V lost 8 bases and J lost 7 bases. Germline-derived CDR1 and CDR2 are LNHDA and SQIVND (reference sequence).

The rearrangement links TRBV9 to TRBJ2-1, with 9 bases aligning to TRBD1. The CDR3 totals 15 residues. Per the germline V gene, CDR1 is SGDLS and CDR2 is YYNGEE. The ends lost 2 bases at V and 4 bases at J; junction bases unmatched: 4. The chain's CDR3 is CASSVGTGKYNEQFF. For the CDR3, the DNA is TGTGCCAGCAGCGTCGGGACAGGGAAGTACAATGAGCAGTTCTTC.

This chain links TRBV30 with TRBJ2-3; no reliable D call. Trimming took 7 bases from V and 7 from J, leaving 9 bases between them. The CDR3 spans 10 residues. CDR1 and CDR2 from the germline V gene are GTSNPN and SVGIG (reference sequence). CDR3 in amino acids: CALFENTQYF. The CDR3 DNA is TGTGCCTTGTTCGAGAATACGCAGTATTTT.

This chain connects TRBV5-4 to TRBJ2-1, with 12 bases identical to TRBD2. This CDR3 has 15 residues. Germline V lookup: CDR1 SGHNT, CDR2 YYREEE (reference sequence). V dropped 2 bases and J dropped 6; count of bases not matched to a gene: 3. CDR3 in DNA: TGTGCCAGCAGCTTCGGGACTAGCGGGCCCAATGAGCAGTTCTTC. Translation gives CASSFGTSGPNEQFF.

This rearrangement joins TRBV19 to TRBJ2-7; 9 positions match TRBD1. The J segment lost 6 bases and the V segment lost 4 bases, leaving 7 bases of the junction unmatched. This CDR3 has 14 amino acids. The V gene's germline CDR1 is LNHDA and CDR2 SQIVND (reference sequence). This chain's CDR3 is CASSTAGTGREQYF. The CDR3, as DNA: TGTGCCAGTAGTACCGCCGGGACAGGGCGCGAGCAGTACTTC.

V and J are TRBV2 and TRBJ2-5, with 9 bases that match TRBD2. V lost 4 bases and J lost 5; bases outside the gene matches: 8. This CDR3 is 15 amino acids long. The V gene's germline CDR1 is SNHLY and CDR2 FYNNEI. The DNA of the CDR3 is TGTGCCAGCAGTGTTACTAGCGGGTCGGGGGAGACCCAGTACTTC. Amino acids: CASSVTSGSGETQYF.

This clone was seen a handful of times. CDR3 DNA: TGTGCCAGTAGTATAGAGGGGACAGGGAACACTGAAGCTTTCTTT. Residues: CASSIEGTGNTEAFF. This sequence joins TRBV19 and TRBJ1-1; 8 nucleotides agree with TRBD1. The CDR3 runs to 15 residues. Unmatched junction bases numbered 1, after V lost 0 bases and J lost 1 base. Germline CDR1 and CDR2: LNHDA and SQIVND (reference sequence).

This clone was observed a handful of times. The junction shows a germline mismatch at one end, possibly a read error. This chain connects TRBV7-7 to TRBJ2-1; D is ambiguous. This CDR3 is 13 amino acids long. Per the germline V gene, CDR1 is SSHAT and CDR2 is FNYEAQ (reference sequence). CDR3 sequence: CASSLSGYNEQFF. CDR3 bases: TGTGCTAGCAGCTTATCGGGTTACAATGAGCAGTTCTTC.

In its sample, this clone ranks as medium-sized. J is TRBJ2-7 and V is TRBV7-9; 8 bases agree with TRBD1. In germline, CDR1 is SEHNR, CDR2 FQNEAQ (reference sequence). The V and J ends lost 1 base and 5 bases, in that order; junction bases with no gene match: 10. This CDR3 spans 16 amino acids. CDR3 protein: CASSLVPRTGRDEQYF. In DNA, the CDR3 is TGTGCCAGCAGCTTAGTCCCACGGACAGGGCGGGACGAGCAGTACTTC.

The chain is built from TRBV3-1 (or the pseudogene TRBV3-2) and TRBJ2-2; 7 nucleotides match TRBD1. In germline, CDR1 is LGHDT, CDR2 YNNKEL (reference sequence). Trimming at V came to 6 bases and at J to 4 bases, leaving 11 bases not matched to a gene. This CDR3 has 16 residues. CDR3 sequence reads: CASSADRESGTGELFF. The DNA for the CDR3 is TGTGCCAGCAGTGCCGACAGGGAATCGGGCACCGGGGAGCTGTTTTTT.

The V and J genes are TRBV7-2 and TRBJ2-7, with D maybe TRBD2 (6 bases). The CDR3 is made up of 16 amino acids. Per the germline V gene, CDR1 is SGHTA and CDR2 is FQGNSA. V lost 8 bases and J 2 bases, leaving 22 bases between the germline ends. The DNA of the CDR3 is TGTGCCAGCGCACCTCGCGGCGGGGATTCCGCCTACGAGCAGTACTTC. The encoded protein is CASAPRGGDSAYEQYF. The full variable domain, its missing parts supplied by reference TRBV7-2 and TRBJ2-7, is GAGVSQSPSNKVTEKGKDVELRCDPISGHTALYWYRQSLGQGLEFLIYFQGNSAPDKSGLPSDRFSAERTGGSVSTLTIQRTQQEDSAVYLCASAPRGGDSAYEQYFGPGTRLTVT.

The chain links TRBV5-6 to TRBJ1-5, with no clear D. CDR1 SGHDT and CDR2 YYEEEE come from the germline V gene. The CDR3 has 15 residues. The V end lost 4 bases, the J end lost 7 bases, and 18 bases lay between the germline ends. Here the CDR3 reads CASSQRGRMGQPQHF. CDR3 DNA: TGTGCCAGCAGCCAGAGAGGGAGGATGGGGCAGCCCCAGCATTTT.

The chain couples TRBV18 to TRBJ2-5; the D gene is possibly TRBD1 (5 bases). The ends were cut back, 0 bases at V and 5 bases at J, with 10 bases in the middle. The CDR3 spans 14 residues. CDR1 and CDR2 from the germline V gene are KGHSH and LQKENI. In nucleotides, the CDR3 is TGTGCCAGCTCACCACCTAGCAGGGCGGAGACCCAGTACTTC. Residues: CASSPPSRAETQYF.

The chain uses TRBV4-3 and TRBJ1-2, with D tentatively TRBD1 (5 bases). Trimming pared 0 bases from V and 5 bases from J, leaving 10 bases between. The CDR3 length is 14 residues. Per germline, CDR1 LGHNA and CDR2 YSLEER. The CDR3: CASSQETVPYGYTF. The CDR3 DNA reads TGCGCCAGCAGCCAAGAGACAGTGCCTTATGGCTACACCTTC.

The V gene is TRBV5-4, the J gene TRBJ2-7; 8 nucleotides match TRBD1. Trimming at V came to 4 bases and at J to 10 bases, leaving 7 bases not matched to a gene. CDR3 length equals 12 residues. Germline V gives CDR1 SGHNT, CDR2 YYREEE (reference sequence). In DNA, the CDR3 is TGTGCCAGCAGCCCCCTGGGACAGGAACAGTACTTC. It codes for CASSPLGQEQYF.

This clone is categorized as medium-sized (0.01 to 0.1%). The rearrangement joins TRBV19 to TRBJ1-1; 8 bases map to TRBD1. Germline loops: CDR1 LNHDA, CDR2 SQIVND (reference sequence). The CDR3 runs 15 residues. With V trimmed by 2 bases and J by 5 bases, 7 bases remained unmatched. The CDR3 reads CASSIKTGGLTEAFF. The CDR3 coding sequence is TGTGCCAGTAGTATAAAAACAGGGGGATTAACTGAAGCTTTCTTT.

This chain joins TRBV29-1 and TRBJ2-7; perhaps TRBD1 as D (5 bases). Germline V lookup: CDR1 SQVTM, CDR2 ANQGSEA. The CDR3 is made up of 13 amino acids. The germline V and J ends were trimmed by 7 bases and 3 bases, with 16 bases remaining between them. The CDR3 sequence is CSARDDSFYEQYF. The CDR3 nucleotides are TGCAGCGCCCGAGATGACAGTTTCTACGAGCAGTACTTC.